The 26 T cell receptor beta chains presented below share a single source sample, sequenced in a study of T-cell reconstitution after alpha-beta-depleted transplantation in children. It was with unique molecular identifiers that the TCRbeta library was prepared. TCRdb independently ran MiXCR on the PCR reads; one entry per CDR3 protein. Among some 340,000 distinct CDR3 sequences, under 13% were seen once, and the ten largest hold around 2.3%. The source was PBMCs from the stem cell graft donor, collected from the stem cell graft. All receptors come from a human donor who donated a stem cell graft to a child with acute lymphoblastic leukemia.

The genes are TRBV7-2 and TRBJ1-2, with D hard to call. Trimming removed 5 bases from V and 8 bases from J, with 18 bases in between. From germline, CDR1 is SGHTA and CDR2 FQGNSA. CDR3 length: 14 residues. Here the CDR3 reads CASSMEHHLGGYTF. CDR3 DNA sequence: TGTGCCAGCAGCATGGAACATCATCTGGGGGGCTACACCTTC.

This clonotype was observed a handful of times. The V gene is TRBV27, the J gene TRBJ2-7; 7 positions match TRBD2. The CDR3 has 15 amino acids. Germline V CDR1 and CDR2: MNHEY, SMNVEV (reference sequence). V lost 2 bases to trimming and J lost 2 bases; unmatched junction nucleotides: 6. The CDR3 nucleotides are TGTGCCAGCAGTTTAGGAAGCGGGGTAGCCTACGAGCAGTACTTC. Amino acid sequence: CASSLGSGVAYEQYF.

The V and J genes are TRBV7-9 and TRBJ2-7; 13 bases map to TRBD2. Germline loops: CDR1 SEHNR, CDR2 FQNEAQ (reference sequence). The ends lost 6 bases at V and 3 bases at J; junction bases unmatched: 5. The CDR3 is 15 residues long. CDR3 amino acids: CASSSTSGRYYEQYF. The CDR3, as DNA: TGTGCCAGCAGTTCGACTAGCGGGAGGTACTACGAGCAGTACTTC.

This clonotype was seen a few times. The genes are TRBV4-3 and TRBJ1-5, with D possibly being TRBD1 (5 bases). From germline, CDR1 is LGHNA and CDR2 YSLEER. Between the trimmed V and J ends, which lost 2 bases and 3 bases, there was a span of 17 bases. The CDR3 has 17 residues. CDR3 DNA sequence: TGCGCCAGCAGCCAACAAACGGGACCGAACGCCAATCAGCCCCAGCATTTT. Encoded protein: CASSQQTGPNANQPQHF.

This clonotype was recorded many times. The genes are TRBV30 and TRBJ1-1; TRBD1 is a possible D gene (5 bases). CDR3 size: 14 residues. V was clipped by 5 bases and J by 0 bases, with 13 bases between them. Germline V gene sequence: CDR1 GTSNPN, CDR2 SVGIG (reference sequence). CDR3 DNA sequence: TGTGCCTGGGGCCCGGGACGGATGAACACTGAAGCTTTCTTT. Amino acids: CAWGPGRMNTEAFF.

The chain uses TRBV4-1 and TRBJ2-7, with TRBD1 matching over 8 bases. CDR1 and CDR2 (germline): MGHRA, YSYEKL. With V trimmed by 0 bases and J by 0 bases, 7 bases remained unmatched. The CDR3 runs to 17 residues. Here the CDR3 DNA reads TGCGCCAGCAGCCAAGATTCCAGGGGGCAGAGCTCCTACGAGCAGTACTTC. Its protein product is CASSQDSRGQSSYEQYF.

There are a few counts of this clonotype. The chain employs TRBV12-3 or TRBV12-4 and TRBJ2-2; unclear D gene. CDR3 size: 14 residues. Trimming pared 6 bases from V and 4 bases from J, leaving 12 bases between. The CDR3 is CASSSTDPTGELFF. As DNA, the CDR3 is TGTGCCAGCAGCTCAACAGACCCCACCGGGGAGCTGTTTTTT.

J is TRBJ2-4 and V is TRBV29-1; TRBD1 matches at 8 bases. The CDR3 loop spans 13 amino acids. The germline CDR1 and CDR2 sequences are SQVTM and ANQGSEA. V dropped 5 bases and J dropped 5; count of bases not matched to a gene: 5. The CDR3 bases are TGCAGCGTTCGGACAGGGCAGGAAAACATTCAGTACTTC. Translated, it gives CSVRTGQENIQYF.

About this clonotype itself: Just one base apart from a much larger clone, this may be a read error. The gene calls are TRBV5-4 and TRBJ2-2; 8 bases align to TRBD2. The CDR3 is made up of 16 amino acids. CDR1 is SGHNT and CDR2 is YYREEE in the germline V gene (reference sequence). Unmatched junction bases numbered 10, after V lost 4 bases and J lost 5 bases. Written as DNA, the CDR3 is TGTGCCAGCAGCCCGGGACTAGTGGGAGCTACCGGGGAGCTGTTTTTT. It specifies CASSPGLVGATGELFF.

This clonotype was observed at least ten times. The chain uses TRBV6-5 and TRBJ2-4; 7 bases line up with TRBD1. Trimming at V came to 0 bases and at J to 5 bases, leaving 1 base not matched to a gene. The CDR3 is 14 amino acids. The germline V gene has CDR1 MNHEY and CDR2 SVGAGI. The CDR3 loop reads CASSYSGGENIQYF. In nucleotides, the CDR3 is TGTGCCAGCAGTTACTCAGGGGGCGAAAACATTCAGTACTTC.

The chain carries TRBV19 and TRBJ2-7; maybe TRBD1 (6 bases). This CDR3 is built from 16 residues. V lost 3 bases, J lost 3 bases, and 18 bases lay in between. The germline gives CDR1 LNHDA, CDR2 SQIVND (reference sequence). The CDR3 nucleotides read TGTGCCAGTAGTATGTCGTCCAGGGGAAGTGACTACGAGCAGTACTTC. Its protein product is CASSMSSRGSDYEQYF.

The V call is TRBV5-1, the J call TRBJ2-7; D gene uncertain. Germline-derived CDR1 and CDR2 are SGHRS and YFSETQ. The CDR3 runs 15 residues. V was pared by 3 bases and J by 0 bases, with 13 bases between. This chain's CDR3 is CASSSRSTFSYEQYF. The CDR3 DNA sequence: TGCGCCAGCAGCTCCCGCTCAACCTTCTCCTACGAGCAGTACTTC.

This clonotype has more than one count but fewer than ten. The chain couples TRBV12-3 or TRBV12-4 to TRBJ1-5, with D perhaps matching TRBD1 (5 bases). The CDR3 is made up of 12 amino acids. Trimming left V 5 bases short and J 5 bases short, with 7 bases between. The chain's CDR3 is CASSKQDQPQHF. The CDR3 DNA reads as TGTGCCAGCAGTAAACAGGATCAGCCCCAGCATTTT.

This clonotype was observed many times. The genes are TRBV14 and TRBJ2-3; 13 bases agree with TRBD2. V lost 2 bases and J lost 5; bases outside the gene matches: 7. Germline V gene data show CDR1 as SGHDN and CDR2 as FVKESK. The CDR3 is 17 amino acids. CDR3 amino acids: CASSQLIGLAGEDTQYF. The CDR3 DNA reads TGTGCCAGCAGCCAACTGATAGGACTAGCGGGGGAAGATACGCAGTATTTT.

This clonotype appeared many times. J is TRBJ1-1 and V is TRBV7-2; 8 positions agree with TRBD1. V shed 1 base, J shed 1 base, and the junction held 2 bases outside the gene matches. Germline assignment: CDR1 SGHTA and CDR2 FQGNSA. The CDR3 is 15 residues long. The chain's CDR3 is CASSLGDRRNTEAFF. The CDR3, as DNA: TGTGCCAGCAGCTTAGGGGACAGGCGGAACACTGAAGCTTTCTTT.

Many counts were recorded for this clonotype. Written as DNA, the CDR3 is TGTGCCAGCAGCCCCGGGACAGGGGATGAAAAACTGTTTTTT. Protein: CASSPGTGDEKLFF. The chain recombines TRBV6-1 with TRBJ1-4, with 10 nucleotides matching TRBD1. With 6 bases clipped from V and 6 bases from J, the junction kept 4 bases outside the gene matches. The CDR3 has 14 residues. Germline CDR1 MNHNS, CDR2 SASEGT.

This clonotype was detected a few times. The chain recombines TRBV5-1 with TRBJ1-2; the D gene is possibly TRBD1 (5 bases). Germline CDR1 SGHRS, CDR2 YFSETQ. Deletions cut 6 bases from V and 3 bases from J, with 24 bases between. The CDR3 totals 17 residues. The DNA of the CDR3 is TGCGCCAGCACCCCAGCTTGGGTGGGGGAAGGAGACTATGGCTACACCTTC. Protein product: CASTPAWVGEGDYGYTF.

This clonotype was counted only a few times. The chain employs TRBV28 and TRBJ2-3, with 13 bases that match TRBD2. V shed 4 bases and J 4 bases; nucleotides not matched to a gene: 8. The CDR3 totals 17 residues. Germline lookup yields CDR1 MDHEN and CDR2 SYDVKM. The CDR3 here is CASSSSGLAGVPDTQYF. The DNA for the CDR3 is TGTGCCAGCAGTTCCTCTGGACTAGCGGGAGTCCCAGATACGCAGTATTTT.

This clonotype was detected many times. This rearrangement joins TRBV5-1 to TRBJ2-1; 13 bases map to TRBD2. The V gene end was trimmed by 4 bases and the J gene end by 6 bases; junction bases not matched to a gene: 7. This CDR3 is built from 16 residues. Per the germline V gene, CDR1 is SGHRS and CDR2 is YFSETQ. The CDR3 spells CASSALAGGPSNEQFF. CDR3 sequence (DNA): TGCGCCAGCAGCGCACTAGCGGGAGGGCCTAGCAATGAGCAGTTCTTC.

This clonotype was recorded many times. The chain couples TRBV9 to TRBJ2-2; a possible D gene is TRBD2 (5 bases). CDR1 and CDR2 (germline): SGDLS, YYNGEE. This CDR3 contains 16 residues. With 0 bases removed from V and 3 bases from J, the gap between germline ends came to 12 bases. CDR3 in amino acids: CASSVAASGYTGELFF. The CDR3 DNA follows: TGTGCCAGCAGCGTAGCAGCCAGCGGATACACCGGGGAGCTGTTTTTT.

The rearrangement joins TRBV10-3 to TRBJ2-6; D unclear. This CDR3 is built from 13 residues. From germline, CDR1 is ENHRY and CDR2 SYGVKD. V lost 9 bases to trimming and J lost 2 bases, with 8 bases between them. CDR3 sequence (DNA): TGTGCCATGGCACGCGCTGGGGCCAACGTCCTGACTTTC. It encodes CAMARAGANVLTF.

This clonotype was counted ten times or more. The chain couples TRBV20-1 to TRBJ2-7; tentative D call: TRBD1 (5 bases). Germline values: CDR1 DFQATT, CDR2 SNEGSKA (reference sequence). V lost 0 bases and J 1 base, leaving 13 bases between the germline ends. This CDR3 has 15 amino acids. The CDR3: CSAREATVLSYEQYF. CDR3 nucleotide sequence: TGCAGTGCTAGAGAGGCGACAGTTTTATCCTACGAGCAGTACTTC.

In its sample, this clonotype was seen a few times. CDR3 protein: CASSRSEVTGRGYTYEQYF. Here the CDR3 DNA reads TGTGCCAGTAGTCGGTCGGAGGTGACGGGGAGAGGGTACACCTACGAGCAGTACTTC. This chain joins TRBV19 and TRBJ2-7, with a weak D call TRBD2 (5 bases). CDR1 and CDR2 (germline): LNHDA, SQIVND (reference sequence). This CDR3 spans 19 amino acids. Trimming left V 5 bases short and J 2 bases short, with 28 bases between.

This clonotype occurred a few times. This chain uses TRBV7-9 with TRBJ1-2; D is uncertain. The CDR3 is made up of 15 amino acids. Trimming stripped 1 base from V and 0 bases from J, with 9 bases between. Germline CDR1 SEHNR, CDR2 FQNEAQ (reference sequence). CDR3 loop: CASSLGGGPNYGYTF. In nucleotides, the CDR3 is TGTGCCAGCAGCTTAGGAGGCGGTCCTAACTATGGCTACACCTTC.

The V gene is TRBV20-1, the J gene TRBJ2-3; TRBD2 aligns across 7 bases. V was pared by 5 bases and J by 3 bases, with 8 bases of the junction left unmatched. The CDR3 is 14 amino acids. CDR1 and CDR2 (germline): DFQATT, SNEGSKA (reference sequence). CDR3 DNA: TGCAGTGCTCACGGGGGGATAAGGACAGATACGCAGTATTTT. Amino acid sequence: CSAHGGIRTDTQYF.

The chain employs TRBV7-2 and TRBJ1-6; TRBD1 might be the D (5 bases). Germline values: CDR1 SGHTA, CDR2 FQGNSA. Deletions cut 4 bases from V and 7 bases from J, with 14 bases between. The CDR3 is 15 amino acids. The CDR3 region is CASSSFGGDNSPLHF. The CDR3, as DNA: TGTGCCAGCAGCTCATTCGGGGGAGACAATTCACCCCTCCACTTT.